The 25 T cell receptor beta chains below come from one sample, sequenced in a study of blood T cell repertoires in COVID-19. Repertoires were generated with immunoSEQ multiplex PCR, while TCRdb's copy carries only in-frame clones and drops some. The sample holds about 340,000 clones; about 90% are singletons and the top ten take roughly 3.4%. Sequencing was performed on peripheral blood. The receptors derive from a woman in her late teens or twenties who had recovered from COVID-19.

The chain combines TRBV25-1 with TRBJ2-2; TRBD1 matches 7 bases. Unmatched junction bases numbered 5, after V lost 3 bases and J lost 1 base. The CDR3 extends over 16 amino acids. The germline V gene has CDR1 MGHDK and CDR2 SYGVNS. The CDR3, as DNA: TGTGCCAGCAGTGATCGACAGGGTTTGAACACCGGGGAGCTGTTTTTT. It codes for CASSDRQGLNTGELFF.

CDR3 amino acids: CASSPDGTRQHNEQFF. The CDR3 nucleotides read TGTGCCAGCAGCCCGGACGGGACTAGGCAACACAATGAGCAGTTCTTC. The chain recombines TRBV5-4 with TRBJ2-1; TRBD2 matches at 8 bases. The CDR3 has 16 residues. Germline CDR1 is SGHNT and CDR2 is YYREEE (reference sequence). With V trimmed by 4 bases and J by 5 bases, 11 bases remained unmatched.

This rearrangement joins TRBV2 to TRBJ1-6; D perhaps matches TRBD1 (5 bases). Germline V gene sequence: CDR1 SNHLY, CDR2 FYNNEI. CDR3 length: 12 amino acids. V was cut by 8 bases and J by 10 bases, with 12 bases left in between. The CDR3 loop is CASGQGSSPLHF. The CDR3 nucleotides are TGTGCCAGCGGGCAGGGTAGCTCACCCCTCCACTTT. Variable domain in full (rest from reference TRBV2 and TRBJ1-6): EPEVTQTPSHQVTQMGQEVILRCVPISNHLYFYWYRQILGQKVEFLVSFYNNEISEKSEIFDDQFSVERPDGSNFTLKIRSTKLEDSAMYFCASGQGSSPLHFGNGTRLTVT.

V and J are TRBV6-6 and TRBJ1-2, with D possibly TRBD1 on 6 matching bases. CDR1 and CDR2 from the germline V gene are MNHNY and SVGAGI (reference sequence). The CDR3 length is 17 residues. V gave up 5 bases and J gave up 0 bases, with 19 bases separating them. The CDR3 here is CASSHRDTDLPNYGYTF. For the CDR3, the DNA is TGTGCCAGCAGTCACCGGGACACCGATCTTCCTAACTATGGCTACACCTTC.

V usage is TRBV2 and J usage is TRBJ1-5, with 8 bases fitting TRBD1. V trimming: 6 bases; J trimming: 11 bases; junction bases outside the gene matches: 9. The CDR3 is 13 amino acids. The germline V gene has CDR1 SNHLY and CDR2 FYNNEI. DNA of the CDR3: TGTGCCAGCAGCAGAGGACAGGGCGAGACCCAGCATTTT. This translates into CASSRGQGETQHF.

The chain is built from TRBV5-4 and TRBJ2-5; D gene ambiguous. Trimming took 1 base from V and 4 from J, leaving 14 bases between them. CDR1 is SGHNT, CDR2 YYREEE, per germline (reference sequence). The CDR3 covers 15 residues. The CDR3 reads CASSLWSVSGETQYF. The CDR3 coding sequence is TGTGCCAGCAGCTTGTGGTCGGTTTCGGGAGAGACCCAGTACTTC.

V and J are TRBV9 and TRBJ2-1; 11 nucleotides agree with TRBD2. Germline-derived CDR1 and CDR2 are SGDLS and YYNGEE. CDR3 size: 21 residues. V dropped 7 bases and J dropped 0; count of bases not matched to a gene: 21. DNA for the CDR3: TGTGCCAGCGGCAAACAGCTCCTTGAACTAGCGGGAGATAACTCCTACAATGAGCAGTTCTTC. Amino acids: CASGKQLLELAGDNSYNEQFF.

The chain combines TRBV18 with TRBJ2-2; 12 bases line up with TRBD2. The CDR3 runs to 21 residues. Germline V lookup: CDR1 KGHSH, CDR2 LQKENI. V was clipped by 3 bases and J by 2 bases; unmatched bases: 16. The CDR3 nucleotides read TGTGCCAGCTCACCCTCCGCTTTTGTGACTAGCGGGAGTAGAAACACCGGGGAGCTGTTTTTT. Its translation: CASSPSAFVTSGSRNTGELFF.

This clone was counted once. The chain has TRBV23-1 and TRBJ2-7; 7 bases are a match to TRBD1. TRBV23-1 is known as an ORF, though its function is uncertain. CDR3 size: 14 residues. The V and J ends lost 4 bases and 3 bases, in that order; junction bases with no gene match: 6. DNA of the CDR3: TGCGCCAGCAGTCCGGGACAGCTAATCTACGAGCAGTACGTC. It yields the protein CASSPGQLIYEQYV.

Only one count was recorded for this clone. The rearrangement uses TRBV27 and TRBJ2-1; TRBD2 matches 9 bases. Germline assignment: CDR1 MNHEY and CDR2 SMNVEV (reference sequence). With V trimmed by 9 bases and J by 2 bases, 11 bases remained unmatched. This CDR3 has 16 residues. The CDR3 reads CASRHSGSSAYNEQFF. CDR3 DNA: TGTGCCAGTCGCCATAGCGGGAGTAGCGCCTACAATGAGCAGTTCTTC.

The chain is built from TRBV7-8 and TRBJ2-1; 8 nucleotides agree with TRBD2. V trimming: 5 bases; J trimming: 7 bases; junction bases outside the gene matches: 10. Germline lookup yields CDR1 SGHVS and CDR2 FQNEAQ. The CDR3 covers 15 residues. The CDR3 loop reads CASSNRRTSRNEQFF. CDR3 coding DNA: TGTGCCAGCAGCAACCGACGGACTAGCCGAAATGAGCAGTTCTTC.

The table lists this clone with a count of one. This chain connects TRBV5-6 to TRBJ1-6, with 8 bases lining up with TRBD1. Germline V gives CDR1 SGHDT, CDR2 YYEEEE. V was pared by 5 bases and J by 9 bases, with 7 bases of the junction left unmatched. This CDR3 has 14 amino acids. The CDR3 sequence: CASSLDRGGSPLHF. CDR3 nucleotides: TGTGCCAGCAGTTTAGACAGGGGCGGTTCACCCCTCCACTTT.

The chain carries TRBV7-2 and TRBJ2-1; D might be TRBD2 (6 bases). CDR1 and CDR2 (germline): SGHTA, FQGNSA. V lost 4 bases and J lost 0, with 10 bases in between. CDR3 size: 15 residues. CDR3: CASSSGLISYNEQFF. Written as DNA, the CDR3 is TGTGCCAGCAGCTCGGGACTCATCTCCTACAATGAGCAGTTCTTC.

The V and J genes are TRBV5-4 and TRBJ2-1; 7 nucleotides match TRBD1. This CDR3 is built from 17 residues. Germline trimming cut 2 bases from V and 6 bases from J; bases unmatched to any gene: 14. CDR1 and CDR2 (germline): SGHNT, YYREEE (reference sequence). CDR3 nucleotide sequence: TGTGCCAGCAGCTTTCCGGCAAGTGGGGACAGCTCCAATGAGCAGTTCTTC. Encoded protein: CASSFPASGDSSNEQFF.

As DNA, the CDR3 is TGTGCCAGCAGCTTAGACAGAACCTACGAGCAGTACGTC. Protein sequence: CASSLDRTYEQYV. The chain carries TRBV7-8 and TRBJ2-7; D ambiguous. CDR1 is SGHVS, CDR2 FQNEAQ, per germline. V was cut by 1 base and J by 2 bases, with 6 bases left in between. This CDR3 is 13 amino acids long.

V and J are TRBV9 and TRBJ1-3; D perhaps matches TRBD1 (5 bases). From germline, CDR1 is SGDLS and CDR2 YYNGEE. This CDR3 has 15 amino acids. Trimming shortened V by 0 bases and J by 2 bases, and 9 bases separated the two germline ends. CDR3 protein: CASSVEPGPGNTIYF. The CDR3, as DNA: TGTGCCAGCAGCGTAGAACCAGGGCCTGGAAACACCATATATTTT.

This chain uses TRBV30 with TRBJ2-3; TRBD2 aligns across 11 bases. Trimming removed 2 bases from V and 6 bases from J; junction bases left unmatched: 7. This CDR3 region has 15 residues. Germline V gene sequence: CDR1 GTSNPN, CDR2 SVGIG (reference sequence). Here the CDR3 DNA reads TGTGCCTGGAGTCGACTAGCGGGGTCCGGGGATACGCAGTATTTT. It encodes CAWSRLAGSGDTQYF.

The chain is built from TRBV10-2 and TRBJ2-1; 13 positions match TRBD2. CDR1 and CDR2 (germline): WSHSY, SAAADI. This CDR3 region has 17 residues. V lost 2 bases and J lost 6; bases outside the gene matches: 7. Here the CDR3 reads CASSEPIGLAGANEQFF. The CDR3 DNA follows: TGCGCCAGCAGTGAGCCGATAGGACTAGCGGGAGCCAATGAGCAGTTCTTC.

J is TRBJ2-5 and V is TRBV7-8, with 12 bases that match TRBD2. The CDR3 consists of 14 residues. Germline V gene sequence: CDR1 SGHVS, CDR2 FQNEAQ. Trimming removed 5 bases from V and 11 bases from J; junction bases left unmatched: 9. CDR3 nucleotides: TGTGCCAGCAGCCCCCCGGGACTAGCGGGTTTTCAGTACTTC. Translated: CASSPPGLAGFQYF.

The chain is built from TRBV24-1 and TRBJ1-2; weak D call: TRBD1 (6 bases). CDR1 is KGHDR and CDR2 is SFDVKD in the germline V gene. Between the trimmed V and J ends, which lost 7 bases and 4 bases, there was a span of 15 bases. The CDR3 has 14 amino acids. CDR3: CATSPGGGSYGYTF. Here the CDR3 DNA reads TGTGCCACCAGCCCTGGGGGGGGCAGCTATGGCTACACCTTC.

The CDR3 region has the DNA TGTGCCAGCAGTGCCATAACGAGAGGGGGAGAAATGAGGGATGAGCAGTTCTTC. This gives the protein CASSAITRGGEMRDEQFF. The rearrangement joins TRBV6-4 to TRBJ2-1; D might be TRBD1 (6 bases). The V end lost 4 bases, the J end lost 8 bases, and 27 bases lay between the germline ends. From germline, CDR1 is MRHNA and CDR2 SNTAGT. This CDR3 is 18 amino acids long.

The J gene is TRBJ2-5, the V gene TRBV19; TRBD2 matches 7 bases. Germline CDR1 and CDR2: LNHDA and SQIVND (reference sequence). The V gene end was trimmed by 5 bases and the J gene end by 2 bases; junction bases not matched to a gene: 5. The CDR3 contains 14 residues. In DNA, the CDR3 is TGTGCCAGTAGTCGGGACTACACGCAAGAGACCCAGTACTTC. It codes for CASSRDYTQETQYF.

The chain employs TRBV5-6 and TRBJ1-5; 7 bases align to TRBD1. This CDR3 spans 15 amino acids. CDR1 and CDR2 (germline): SGHDT, YYEEEE. The junction had 6 bases not matched to a gene; V was cut back by 2 bases and J by 4 bases. The CDR3 spells CASSFRGQPNQPQHF. DNA for the CDR3: TGTGCCAGCAGCTTCCGGGGACAGCCTAATCAGCCCCAGCATTTT.

The chain couples TRBV11-3 to TRBJ1-2; a possible D gene is TRBD1 (6 bases). This CDR3 spans 14 amino acids. The ends were cut back, 1 base at V and 3 bases at J, with 9 bases in the middle. Germline CDR1 and CDR2: SGHNT and YENEEA. CDR3 loop: CASSLVSGDYGYTF. The CDR3 DNA reads TGTGCCAGCAGCTTAGTTTCAGGGGACTATGGCTACACCTTC.

CDR3 sequence reads: CASSYPQDGRAWTDTQYF. CDR3 bases: TGTGCCAGCAGCTACCCCCAAGACGGGAGGGCCTGGACAGATACGCAGTATTTT. The chain joins TRBV7-2 to TRBJ2-3; TRBD2 aligns across 8 bases. V shed 4 bases, J shed 3 bases, and the junction held 15 bases outside the gene matches. From germline, CDR1 is SGHTA and CDR2 FQGNSA. This CDR3 has 18 residues.